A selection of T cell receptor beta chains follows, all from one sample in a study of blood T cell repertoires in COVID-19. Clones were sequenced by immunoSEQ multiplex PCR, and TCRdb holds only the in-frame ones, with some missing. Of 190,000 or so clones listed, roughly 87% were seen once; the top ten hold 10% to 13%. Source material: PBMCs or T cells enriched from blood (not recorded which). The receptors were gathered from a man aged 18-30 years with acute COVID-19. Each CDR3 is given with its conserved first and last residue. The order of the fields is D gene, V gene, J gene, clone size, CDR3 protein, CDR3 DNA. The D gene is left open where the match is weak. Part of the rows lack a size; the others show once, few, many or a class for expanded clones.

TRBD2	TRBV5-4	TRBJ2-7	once	CASRSRGAGGEQYF	TGTGCCAGCAGGTCCCGGGGGGCGGGAGGGGAGCAGTACTTC
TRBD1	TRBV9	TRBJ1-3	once	CASSVTTLQGANTIYF	TGTGCCAGCAGCGTAACGACGTTACAGGGGGCGAACACCATATATTTT
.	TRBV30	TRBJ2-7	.	CAWSVQTAKQYF	TGTGCCTGGAGTGTACAAACAGCCAAGCAGTACTTC
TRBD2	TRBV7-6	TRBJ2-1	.	CASSLTGRAYNEQFF	TGTGCCAGCAGCTTAACCGGGAGGGCCTACAATGAGCAGTTCTTC
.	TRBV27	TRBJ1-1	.	CASSFGDSLTEAFF	TGTGCCAGCAGTTTCGGCGACAGTCTCACTGAAGCTTTCTTT
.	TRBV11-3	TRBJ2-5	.	CASSHGQSREETQYF	TGTGCCAGCAGCCACGGACAGAGCAGGGAAGAGACCCAGTACTTC
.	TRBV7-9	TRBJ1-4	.	CASSLVGGEKLFF	TGTGCCAGCAGCTTAGTCGGGGGGGAAAAACTGTTTTTT
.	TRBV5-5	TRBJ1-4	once	CASSLAGSNEKLFF	TGTGCCAGCAGCTTGGCCGGGTCTAATGAAAAACTGTTTTTT
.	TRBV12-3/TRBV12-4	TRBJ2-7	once	CASSLPAYEQYF	TGTGCCAGCAGTTTACCGGCCTACGAGCAGTACTTC
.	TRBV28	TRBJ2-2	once	CASSFPTLKREENTGELFF	TGTGCCAGCAGTTTCCCAACCCTTAAGAGGGAGGAGAACACCGGGGAGCTGTTTTTT